Below are 3 T cell receptor beta chains sequenced from a single sample in a study of long-term antiretroviral therapy in people with HIV. Runs used v3.0 of the immunoSEQ assay and were done at survey level. The table came from immunoSEQ multiplex PCR; TCRdb's copy has only in-frame clones and leaves some out. The table shows roughly 28,000 clones, with around 90% occurring only once. Sequencing used unsorted PBMCs, obtained 5 to 5.5 years after starting antiretroviral therapy. Receptors were obtained from a middle-aged woman with HIV.

The chain is built from TRBV14 and TRBJ1-2, with D maybe TRBD1 (6 bases). V was trimmed by 0 bases and J by 8 bases, leaving 13 bases between them. The CDR3 consists of 14 residues. From germline, CDR1 is SGHDN and CDR2 FVKESK. CDR3 residues: CASSQEEGVRGYTF. In DNA form, the CDR3 reads TGTGCCAGCAGCCAAGAAGAGGGGGTGCGGGGCTACACCTTC. Filled out from reference TRBV14 and TRBJ1-2, the complete variable domain reads EAGVTQFPSHSVIEKGQTVTLRCDPISGHDNLYWYRRVMGKEIKFLLHFVKESKQDESGMPNNRFLAERTGGTYSTLKVQPAELEDSGVYFCASSQEEGVRGYTFGSGTRLTVV.

J is TRBJ2-3 and V is TRBV6-5; D ambiguous. CDR1 MNHEY and CDR2 SVGAGI come from the germline V gene. V was trimmed by 2 bases and J by 0 bases, leaving 3 bases between them. The length of the CDR3 is 13 residues. CDR3 nucleotides: TGTGCCAGCAGTTACGGGAGCACAGATACGCAGTATTTT. It translates to CASSYGSTDTQYF.

The chain joins TRBV2 to TRBJ1-5; no reliable D call. The CDR3 has 13 amino acids. V was pared by 6 bases and J by 4 bases, with 10 bases between. CDR1 and CDR2 (germline): SNHLY, FYNNEI. The CDR3 protein is CASRSDANQPQHF. The CDR3 DNA sequence: TGTGCCAGCAGATCAGACGCTAATCAGCCCCAGCATTTT.